These T cell receptor beta chains were read from a single sample in a study of technical replicates of blood from several donors. Clones were sequenced by immunoSEQ multiplex PCR, and TCRdb holds only the in-frame ones, with some missing. The repertoire holds about 74,000 clones, with 95% as singletons. Specimen: T cells isolated from PBMCs. Every receptor here comes from a human donor in good health. The CDR3 runs from the conserved cysteine through the conserved F or W. Each record gives: clone size, V gene, D gene, J gene, CDR3 protein, CDR3 DNA. The D gene is left open where the match is weak. Expanded clones get a size class; other rows say once, few or many, or leave the size out.

>-|TRBV6-4|TRBD2|TRBJ2-5
CASSTLAGEGETQYF
TGTGCCAGCAGCACGTTAGCGGGAGAGGGGGAGACCCAGTACTTC
>-|TRBV5-4|-|TRBJ1-5
CASSFPNQPQHF
TGTGCCAGCAGCTTTCCAAATCAGCCCCAGCATTTT
>-|TRBV5-6|-|TRBJ1-2
CASSSSGEVYGYTF
TGTGCCAGCAGCTCCAGCGGCGAAGTCTATGGCTACACCTTC
>-|TRBV5-4|-|TRBJ2-5
CASSLRKETQYF
TGTGCCAGCAGCTTGCGTAAAGAGACCCAGTACTTC
>-|TRBV15|-|TRBJ2-7
CATSHNRAYEQYF
TGTGCCACCAGCCACAATCGGGCCTACGAGCAGTACTTC
>-|TRBV10-1|TRBD2|TRBJ2-2
CASSGTSGATGELFF
TGCGCCAGCAGTGGGACTAGCGGGGCGACCGGGGAGCTGTTTTTT
>-|TRBV27|-|TRBJ2-7
CASSLSGGPDEQYF
TGTGCCAGCAGTTTATCGGGGGGGCCGGACGAGCAGTACTTC
>once|TRBV4-1|TRBD1|TRBJ1-5
CASSQGLRGSNQPQHF
TGCGCCAGCAGCCAGGGTCTCAGGGGGAGCAATCAGCCCCAGCATTTT
>-|TRBV5-1|TRBD2|TRBJ2-1
CASSLGVGLSGKYNEQFF
TGCGCCAGCAGCTTGGGGGTCGGTTTAAGCGGGAAATACAATGAGCAGTTCTTC
>-|TRBV28|TRBD1|TRBJ2-7
CASRRTGQGGYEQYF
TGTGCCAGCAGACGCACCGGACAGGGGGGATACGAGCAGTACTTC
>-|TRBV20-1|-|TRBJ2-7
CSVGIAVLEYF
TGCAGTGTTGGAATAGCGGTACTGGAATACTTC
>-|TRBV9|-|TRBJ1-1
CASSVGRGPNTEAFF
TGTGCCAGCAGCGTAGGTAGGGGTCCGAACACTGAAGCTTTCTTT
>-|TRBV23-1|-|TRBJ2-3
CANLRIGASSTDTQYF
TGCGCCAACCTCCGAATCGGAGCCTCTAGCACAGATACGCAGTATTTT
>-|TRBV10-3|TRBD2|TRBJ2-7
CAISAMGLAGDYEQYF
TGTGCCATCAGTGCCATGGGACTAGCGGGAGACTACGAGCAGTACTTC